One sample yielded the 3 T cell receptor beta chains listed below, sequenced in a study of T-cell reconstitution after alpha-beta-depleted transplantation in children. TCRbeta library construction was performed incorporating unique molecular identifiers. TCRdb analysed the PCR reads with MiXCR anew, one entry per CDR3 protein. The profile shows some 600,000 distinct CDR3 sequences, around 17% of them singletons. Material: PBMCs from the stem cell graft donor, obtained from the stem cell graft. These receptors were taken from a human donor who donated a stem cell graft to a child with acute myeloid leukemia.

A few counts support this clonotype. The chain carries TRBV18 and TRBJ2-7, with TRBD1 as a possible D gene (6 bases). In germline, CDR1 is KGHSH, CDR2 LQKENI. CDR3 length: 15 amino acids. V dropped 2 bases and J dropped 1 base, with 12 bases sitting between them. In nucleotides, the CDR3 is TGTGCCAGCTCACCATACAGGGCTGAGTCCTACGAGCAGTACTTC. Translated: CASSPYRAESYEQYF.

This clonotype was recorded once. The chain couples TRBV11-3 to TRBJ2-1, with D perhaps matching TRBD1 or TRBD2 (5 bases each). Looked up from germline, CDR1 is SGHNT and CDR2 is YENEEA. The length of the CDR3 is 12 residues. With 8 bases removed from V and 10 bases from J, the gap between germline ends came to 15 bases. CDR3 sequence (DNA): TGTGCCAGCGGACGGGACCGTGGGGAGCAGTTCTTC. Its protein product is CASGRDRGEQFF.

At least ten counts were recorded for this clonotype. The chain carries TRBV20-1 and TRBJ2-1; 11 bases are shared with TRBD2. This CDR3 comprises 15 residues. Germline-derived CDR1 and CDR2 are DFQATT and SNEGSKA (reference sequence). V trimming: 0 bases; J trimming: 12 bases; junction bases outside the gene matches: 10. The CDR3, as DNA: TGCAGTGCTAGAGACCTCGGACTAGCGGGTGGGGTGCAGTTCTTC. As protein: CSARDLGLAGGVQFF.